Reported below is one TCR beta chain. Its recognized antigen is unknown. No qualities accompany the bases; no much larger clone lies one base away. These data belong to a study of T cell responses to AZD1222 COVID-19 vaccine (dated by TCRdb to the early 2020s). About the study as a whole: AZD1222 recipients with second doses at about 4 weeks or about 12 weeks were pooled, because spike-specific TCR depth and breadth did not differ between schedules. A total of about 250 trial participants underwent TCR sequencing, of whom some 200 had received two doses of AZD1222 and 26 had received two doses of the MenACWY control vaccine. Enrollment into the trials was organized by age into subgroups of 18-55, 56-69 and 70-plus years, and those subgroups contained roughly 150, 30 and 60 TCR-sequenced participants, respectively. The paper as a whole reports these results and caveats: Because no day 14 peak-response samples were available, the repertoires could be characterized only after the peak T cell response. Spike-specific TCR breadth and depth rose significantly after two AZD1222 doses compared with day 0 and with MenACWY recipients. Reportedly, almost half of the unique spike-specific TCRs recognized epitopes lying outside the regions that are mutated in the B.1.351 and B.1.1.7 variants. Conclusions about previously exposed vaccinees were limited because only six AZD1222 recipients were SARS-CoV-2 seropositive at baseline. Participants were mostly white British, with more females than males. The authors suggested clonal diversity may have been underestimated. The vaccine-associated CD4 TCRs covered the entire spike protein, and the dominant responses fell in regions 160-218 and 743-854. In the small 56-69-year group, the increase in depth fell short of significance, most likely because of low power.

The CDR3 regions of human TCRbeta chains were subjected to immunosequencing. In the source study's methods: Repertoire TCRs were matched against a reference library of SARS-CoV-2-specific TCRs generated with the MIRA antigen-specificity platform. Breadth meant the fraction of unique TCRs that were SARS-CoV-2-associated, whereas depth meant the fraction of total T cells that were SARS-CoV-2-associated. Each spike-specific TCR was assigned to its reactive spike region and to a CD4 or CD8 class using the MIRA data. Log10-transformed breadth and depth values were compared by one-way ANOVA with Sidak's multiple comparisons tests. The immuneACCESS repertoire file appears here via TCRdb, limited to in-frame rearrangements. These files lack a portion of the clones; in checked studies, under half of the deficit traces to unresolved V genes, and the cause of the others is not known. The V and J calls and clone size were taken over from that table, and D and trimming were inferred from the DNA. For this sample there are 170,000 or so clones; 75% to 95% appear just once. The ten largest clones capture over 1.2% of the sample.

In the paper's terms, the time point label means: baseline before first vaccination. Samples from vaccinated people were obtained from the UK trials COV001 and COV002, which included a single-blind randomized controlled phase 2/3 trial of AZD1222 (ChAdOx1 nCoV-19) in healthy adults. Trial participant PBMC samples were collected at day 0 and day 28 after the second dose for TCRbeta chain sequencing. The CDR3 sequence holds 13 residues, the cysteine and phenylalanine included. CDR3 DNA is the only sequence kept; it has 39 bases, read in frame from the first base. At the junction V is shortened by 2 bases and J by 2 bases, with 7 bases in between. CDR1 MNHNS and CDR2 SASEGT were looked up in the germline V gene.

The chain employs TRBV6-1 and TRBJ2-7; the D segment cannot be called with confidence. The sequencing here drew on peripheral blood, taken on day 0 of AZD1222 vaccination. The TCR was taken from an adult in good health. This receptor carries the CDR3 CASSELGPYEQYF. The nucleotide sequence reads TGTGCCAGCAGTGAACTGGGTCCCTACGAGCAGTACTTC.